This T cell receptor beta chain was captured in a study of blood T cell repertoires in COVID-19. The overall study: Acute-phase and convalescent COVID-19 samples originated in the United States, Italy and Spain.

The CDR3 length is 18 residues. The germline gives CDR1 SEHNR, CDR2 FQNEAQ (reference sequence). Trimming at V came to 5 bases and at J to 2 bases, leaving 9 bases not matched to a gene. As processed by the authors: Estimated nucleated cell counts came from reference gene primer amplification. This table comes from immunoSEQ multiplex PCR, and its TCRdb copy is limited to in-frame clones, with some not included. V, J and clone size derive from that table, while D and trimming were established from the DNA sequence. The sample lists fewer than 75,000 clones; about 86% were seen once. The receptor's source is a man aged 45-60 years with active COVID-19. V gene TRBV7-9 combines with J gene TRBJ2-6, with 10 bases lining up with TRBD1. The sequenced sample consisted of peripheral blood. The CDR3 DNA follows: TGTGCCAGCAGCGGCCGGGACAGGGGAATACCTGGGGCCAACGTCCTGACTTTC. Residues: CASSGRDRGIPGANVLTF.